This T cell receptor (beta chain) was profiled in a study of cytomegalovirus exposure and HLA in healthy donors. Notes on the study in general: An assumption of roughly uniform sequencing depth across donors underlay the presence/absence analyses. Some public TCRs appeared in many individuals, while most sequences were rare. Analysis performed later showed TCR beta chains linked to HLA being more clonally expanded than equally common others.

As for this clone: Its specificity is not known.

CDR1 and CDR2 from the germline V gene are SGHRS and YFSETQ. This CDR3 spans 13 amino acids. Trimming took 0 bases from V and 6 from J, leaving 7 bases between them. With 60 Vbeta and 13 Jbeta primers, the PCR was carried out. Original data processing: Counted up in a later analysis, unique TCR beta chains came to about 80 million, with about 9.9 million shared. Here immunoSEQ multiplex PCR was the method, and the copy in TCRdb shows in-frame clones only, minus some. V and J calls and clone size are as listed in that table; D and trimming were resolved from the DNA. The profile shows hundreds of thousands of clones, 70% to 80% of them singletons.

The sequence was obtained from a male donor in good health and CMV-seronegative. The sample taken for sequencing was PBMCs. The rearrangement uses TRBV5-1 and TRBJ2-4; D is ambiguous. CDR3 nucleotide sequence: TGCGCCAGCAGCTTGGCTCCGGGAAACATTCAGTACTTC. Translation gives CASSLAPGNIQYF. Variable domain in full (rest from reference TRBV5-1 and TRBJ2-4): KAGVTQTPRYLIKTRGQQVTLSCSPISGHRSVSWYQQTPGQGLQFLFEYFSETQRNKGNFPGRFSGRQFSNSRSEMNVSTLELGDSALYLCASSLAPGNIQYFGAGTRLSVL.